This is a list of T cell receptor beta chains from one sample in a study of vaccination and CD4 T cells after COVID-19. Their specific antigens are unknown. TCRdb re-derived calls from the PCR reads in MiXCR, one entry per CDR3 protein. The sample carries about 20,000 distinct CDR3 sequences, less than 65% recorded once. The input for sequencing was CD4+ T cells from blood, cultured in vitro, taken after SARS-CoV-2 vaccination. The source of these receptors is a human donor who had recovered from COVID-19. CDR3s include the opening cysteine and the closing phenylalanine or tryptophan. D genes are given only for firm matches. The size entry is marked missing in some rows and otherwise reads once, few, many or a size class.

D gene: TRBD1; clone size: NA; J gene: TRBJ1-6; V gene: TRBV7-9; CDR3 DNA: TGTGCCAGCAGCTTAGATGGACAGGGAAGTAATTCACCCCTCCACTTT; CDR3 protein: CASSLDGQGSNSPLHF
D gene: TRBD2; clone size: NA; J gene: TRBJ2-2; V gene: TRBV11-2; CDR3 DNA: TGTGCCAGCAGCTTAGTAGGGAGGGGTTCCGGGGAGCTGTTTTTT; CDR3 protein: CASSLVGRGSGELFF
D gene: TRBD1; clone size: NA; J gene: TRBJ1-4; V gene: TRBV20-1; CDR3 DNA: TGCAGTGCAATCCCGGGACAGGGGCCTAATGAAAAACTGTTTTTT; CDR3 protein: CSAIPGQGPNEKLFF
D gene: NA; clone size: NA; J gene: TRBJ1-5; V gene: TRBV6-2/TRBV6-3; CDR3 DNA: TGTGCCAGCAGTTCGCACCCTCTAGACAGACCGTATCAGCCCCAGCATTTT; CDR3 protein: CASSSHPLDRPYQPQHF
D gene: NA; clone size: NA; J gene: TRBJ2-2; V gene: TRBV20-1; CDR3 DNA: TGCAGTGCCGGGACGTTGAACACCGGGGAGCTGTTTTTT; CDR3 protein: CSAGTLNTGELFF
D gene: TRBD1; clone size: NA; J gene: TRBJ1-6; V gene: TRBV28; CDR3 DNA: TGTGCCATTGGGACAGCCTCCCTCACTAGCCTCCACTTT; CDR3 protein: CAIGTASLTSLHF
D gene: NA; clone size: NA; J gene: TRBJ2-7; V gene: TRBV5-4; CDR3 DNA: TGTGCCAGCAGCTTGGCCGCGGGGTACTCCTACGAGCAGTACTTC; CDR3 protein: CASSLAAGYSYEQYF
D gene: TRBD2; clone size: NA; J gene: TRBJ2-2; V gene: TRBV11-3; CDR3 DNA: TGTGCCAGCAGCGGGACTAGCGGGAGGGCCACCGGGGAGCTGTTTTTT; CDR3 protein: CASSGTSGRATGELFF
D gene: NA; clone size: NA; J gene: TRBJ1-1; V gene: TRBV16; CDR3 DNA: TGTGCCAGCAGCCATCAATCATCCGCTGAAGCTTTCTTT; CDR3 protein: CASSHQSSAEAFF
D gene: NA; clone size: few; J gene: TRBJ1-5; V gene: TRBV7-2; CDR3 DNA: TGTGCCAGCAGCCTGGAAGTTCAGCCCCAGCATTTT; CDR3 protein: CASSLEVQPQHF
D gene: NA; clone size: NA; J gene: TRBJ1-2; V gene: TRBV7-2; CDR3 DNA: TGTGCCAGCAGCTTATCTTCAGAGGCCTATGGCTACACCTTC; CDR3 protein: CASSLSSEAYGYTF
D gene: NA; clone size: NA; J gene: TRBJ2-7; V gene: TRBV6-5; CDR3 DNA: TGTGCCAGCAGCTACCATTCCGGGGCCTTACAGTACTTC; CDR3 protein: CASSYHSGALQYF
D gene: NA; clone size: NA; J gene: TRBJ1-1; V gene: TRBV2; CDR3 DNA: TGTGCCAGCAGTGTTGACCGCAGACTGAACACTGAAGCTTTCTTT; CDR3 protein: CASSVDRRLNTEAFF
D gene: NA; clone size: NA; J gene: TRBJ1-6; V gene: TRBV5-4; CDR3 DNA: TGTGCCAGCAGCTATCGGGCCGGGGGGCTCAATTCACCCCTCCACTTT; CDR3 protein: CASSYRAGGLNSPLHF
D gene: NA; clone size: few; J gene: TRBJ1-2; V gene: TRBV7-2; CDR3 DNA: TGTGCCAGCAGCTTAGCGCCAGTAACTAACTATGGCTACACCTTC; CDR3 protein: CASSLAPVTNYGYTF
D gene: NA; clone size: NA; J gene: TRBJ1-4; V gene: TRBV7-2; CDR3 DNA: TGTGCCAGCAGCTTACCAGGGTTGAGGCAACTGTTTTTT; CDR3 protein: CASSLPGLRQLFF
D gene: TRBD1; clone size: NA; J gene: TRBJ2-7; V gene: TRBV15; CDR3 DNA: TGTGCCACCAGCAGGGACAGGGGGTACGAGCAGTACTTC; CDR3 protein: CATSRDRGYEQYF
D gene: NA; clone size: few; J gene: TRBJ1-1; V gene: TRBV12-3/TRBV12-4; CDR3 DNA: TGTGCCAGCAGTTTAGAACCAGCCCGGGACTCAGAAGCTTTCTTT; CDR3 protein: CASSLEPARDSEAFF
D gene: TRBD1; clone size: NA; J gene: TRBJ2-3; V gene: TRBV19; CDR3 DNA: TGTGCCAGTAGTACCCAGGGGGCCGGGGATACGCAGTATTTT; CDR3 protein: CASSTQGAGDTQYF
D gene: NA; clone size: NA; J gene: TRBJ1-1; V gene: TRBV6-1; CDR3 DNA: TGTGCCAGCAGCCTCGGGACAACAAACACTGAAGCTTTCTTT; CDR3 protein: CASSLGTTNTEAFF
D gene: TRBD1; clone size: NA; J gene: TRBJ2-5; V gene: TRBV27; CDR3 DNA: TGTGCCAGCAGGGGGACAGGGCTGTACCAAGAGACCCAGTACTTC; CDR3 protein: CASRGTGLYQETQYF
D gene: NA; clone size: few; J gene: TRBJ1-5; V gene: TRBV5-8; CDR3 DNA: TGTGCCAGCAGCTTGGGAGGCAGCCGCAATCAGCCCCAGCATTTT; CDR3 protein: CASSLGGSRNQPQHF
D gene: NA; clone size: NA; J gene: TRBJ1-1; V gene: TRBV7-2; CDR3 DNA: TGTGCCAGCAGCTCCTCAGACAAGAACACTGAAGCTTTCTTT; CDR3 protein: CASSSSDKNTEAFF
D gene: NA; clone size: NA; J gene: TRBJ1-5; V gene: TRBV19; CDR3 DNA: TGTGCCAGTACGATGGTTGGGGGAGATCAGCCCCAGCATTTT; CDR3 protein: CASTMVGGDQPQHF
D gene: NA; clone size: few; J gene: TRBJ1-2; V gene: TRBV20-1; CDR3 DNA: TGCAGTGCGACCTCGCCGGGAGGGGACTATGGCTACACCTTC; CDR3 protein: CSATSPGGDYGYTF
D gene: TRBD2; clone size: NA; J gene: TRBJ2-7; V gene: TRBV20-1; CDR3 DNA: TGCAGTGCTCGGACTAGCGGGTCCTACGAGCAGTACTTC; CDR3 protein: CSARTSGSYEQYF
D gene: NA; clone size: few; J gene: TRBJ1-2; V gene: TRBV9; CDR3 DNA: TGTGCCAGCAGCGTAGTACCTAACTATGGCTACACCTTC; CDR3 protein: CASSVVPNYGYTF
D gene: NA; clone size: once; J gene: TRBJ1-1; V gene: TRBV20-1; CDR3 DNA: TGCAGTGCTAGTTCACCGGGTGAAGCTTTCTTT; CDR3 protein: CSASSPGEAFF
D gene: NA; clone size: NA; J gene: TRBJ2-2; V gene: TRBV18; CDR3 DNA: TGTGCCAGCTCACCATCCGGGGAAGTAGACACCGGGGAGCTGTTTTTT; CDR3 protein: CASSPSGEVDTGELFF
D gene: NA; clone size: NA; J gene: TRBJ2-2; V gene: TRBV6-2/TRBV6-3; CDR3 DNA: TGTGCCAGCAGTTGGAGTTCGGACACCGGGGAGCTGTTTTTT; CDR3 protein: CASSWSSDTGELFF
D gene: TRBD1; clone size: NA; J gene: TRBJ1-1; V gene: TRBV9; CDR3 DNA: TGTGCCAGCAGCGTAGCCGGGACAGGGACTGAAGCTTTCTTT; CDR3 protein: CASSVAGTGTEAFF
D gene: NA; clone size: NA; J gene: TRBJ1-1; V gene: TRBV7-2; CDR3 DNA: TGTGCCAGCACCCCGGGAGGGAGGAACACTGAAGCTTTCTTT; CDR3 protein: CASTPGGRNTEAFF
D gene: NA; clone size: few; J gene: TRBJ1-6; V gene: TRBV20-1; CDR3 DNA: TGCAGTGCTAGAGACGGCAGCTCCTATAATTCACCCCTCCACTTT; CDR3 protein: CSARDGSSYNSPLHF
D gene: NA; clone size: NA; J gene: TRBJ1-1; V gene: TRBV6-4; CDR3 DNA: TGTGCCAGCAGTACGGGGACGAACACTGAAGCTTTCTTT; CDR3 protein: CASSTGTNTEAFF
D gene: TRBD1; clone size: NA; J gene: TRBJ2-1; V gene: TRBV12-3/TRBV12-4; CDR3 DNA: TGTGCCAGCAGTTTTAAGGGGGCAGAGCAGTTCTTC; CDR3 protein: CASSFKGAEQFF
D gene: NA; clone size: NA; J gene: TRBJ2-5; V gene: TRBV19; CDR3 DNA: TGTGCCAGTAGTATTAGGGTAGGGGGAGAGACCCAGTACTTC; CDR3 protein: CASSIRVGGETQYF
D gene: NA; clone size: NA; J gene: TRBJ1-5; V gene: TRBV12-3/TRBV12-4; CDR3 DNA: TGTGCCAGCAGTTCCATCTGGAATCAGCCCCAGCATTTT; CDR3 protein: CASSSIWNQPQHF
D gene: NA; clone size: few; J gene: TRBJ2-1; V gene: TRBV20-1; CDR3 DNA: TGCAGTGCTAGAACTAGCCGAGCCTACAATGAGCAGTTCTTC; CDR3 protein: CSARTSRAYNEQFF
D gene: TRBD1; clone size: NA; J gene: TRBJ1-2; V gene: TRBV28; CDR3 DNA: TGTGCCAGCAGGGGGCCGGGACAGGGGACTTCGGGCTACACCTTC; CDR3 protein: CASRGPGQGTSGYTF
D gene: TRBD2; clone size: NA; J gene: TRBJ2-2; V gene: TRBV20-1; CDR3 DNA: TGCAGTGCTAGAGATGATGGGGCACGGGCGGGAGCGGACACCGGGGAGCTGTTTTTT; CDR3 protein: CSARDDGARAGADTGELFF
D gene: NA; clone size: NA; J gene: TRBJ2-7; V gene: TRBV20-1; CDR3 DNA: TGCAGTGCTAGAGCTGTCGCACCCCTCGGGTACGAGCAGTACTTC; CDR3 protein: CSARAVAPLGYEQYF
D gene: NA; clone size: once; J gene: TRBJ2-3; V gene: TRBV5-1; CDR3 DNA: TGCGCCAGCGGGAGCGGAGGCACAGATACGCAGTATTTT; CDR3 protein: CASGSGGTDTQYF
D gene: TRBD1; clone size: NA; J gene: TRBJ2-3; V gene: TRBV10-3; CDR3 DNA: TGTGCCATCGCGACAGGGGGCACAGATACGCAGTATTTT; CDR3 protein: CAIATGGTDTQYF
D gene: NA; clone size: NA; J gene: TRBJ1-1; V gene: TRBV27; CDR3 DNA: TGTGCCAGCAGTGTTTACGGCATGTACACTGAAGCTTTCTTT; CDR3 protein: CASSVYGMYTEAFF
D gene: NA; clone size: once; J gene: TRBJ1-2; V gene: TRBV3-1; CDR3 DNA: TGTGCCAGCAGCCAAGGGGGTTTGGGCTACACCTTC; CDR3 protein: CASSQGGLGYTF
D gene: NA; clone size: NA; J gene: TRBJ1-1; V gene: TRBV6-1; CDR3 DNA: TGTGCCAGCAAATTCCCTCAACTGACTGAAGCTTTCTTT; CDR3 protein: CASKFPQLTEAFF
D gene: NA; clone size: few; J gene: TRBJ1-6; V gene: TRBV11-2; CDR3 DNA: TGTGCCAGCAGCTTACGCCTTGGGGGGAATAATTCACCCCTCCACTTT; CDR3 protein: CASSLRLGGNNSPLHF
D gene: NA; clone size: NA; J gene: TRBJ2-2; V gene: TRBV20-1; CDR3 DNA: TGCAGTGCTAGAGTGGGAGGAACCAACACCGGGGAGCTGTTTTTT; CDR3 protein: CSARVGGTNTGELFF
D gene: NA; clone size: NA; J gene: TRBJ2-2; V gene: TRBV11-3; CDR3 DNA: TGTGCCAGCAGCTTAGACCAGGGTGGAACCGGGGAGCTGTTTTTT; CDR3 protein: CASSLDQGGTGELFF
D gene: NA; clone size: NA; J gene: TRBJ2-5; V gene: TRBV15; CDR3 DNA: TGTGCCACCAGCAGAGAGGAGTGGGCCGCCCAGTACTTC; CDR3 protein: CATSREEWAAQYF
D gene: TRBD1; clone size: NA; J gene: TRBJ1-1; V gene: TRBV11-3; CDR3 DNA: TGTGCCAGCAGCGGGGGGACAGGGTACACTGAAGCTTTCTTT; CDR3 protein: CASSGGTGYTEAFF
D gene: TRBD2; clone size: NA; J gene: TRBJ2-7; V gene: TRBV15; CDR3 DNA: TGTGCCACCAGCAGAGTTTGGCGCGGGAGCACCTACGAGCAGTACTTC; CDR3 protein: CATSRVWRGSTYEQYF
D gene: TRBD1; clone size: NA; J gene: TRBJ1-1; V gene: TRBV5-1; CDR3 DNA: TGCGCCAGCAGCTCACAGGGGGCGGACTCCACTGAAGCTTTCTTT; CDR3 protein: CASSSQGADSTEAFF